These 9 T cell receptor beta chains were all obtained from the same sample, sequenced in a study of CD8+ T cells in alopecia areata listed by TCRdb under 2018. The time point label corresponds to: less than 30 weeks on oral tofacitinib. The meaning of the sample's treatment or condition label: oral pan-JAK inhibitor, 5-10 mg twice daily. Peripheral blood and lesional scalp punch biopsies were obtained from patients with alopecia areata. Library generation was performed with the immunoSEQ multiplex PCR assay. RNA was extracted from all samples and reverse transcribed into cDNA as template for TCR sequencing. TCRdb took over this immuneACCESS table, retaining in-frame rearrangements with V and J assigned. Such tables are incomplete; in checked studies, under half of the missing clones stem from an unresolved V gene, and the remainder is unexplained. In this sample the table shows 5,600 or so clones, about 71% of which occur a single time. The ten largest clonotypes hold more than 10% of the sample.

The sample in question was skin, obtained at week 24, from a patient treated with tofacitinib. The origin of the receptors is a human donor with alopecia areata.

The genes are TRBV29-1 and TRBJ2-1, with D possibly TRBD2 on 5 matching bases. Germline V lookup: CDR1 SQVTM, CDR2 ANQGSEA. The CDR3 totals 11 residues. Trimming removed 8 bases at V and 9 bases at J, with 14 bases between. CDR3 in amino acids: CSSGRGIEQFF. The CDR3 region has the DNA TGCAGCTCAGGACGGGGAATTGAGCAGTTCTTC.

The chain couples TRBV7-8 to TRBJ2-6; 10 bases are shared with TRBD1. Per the germline V gene, CDR1 is SGHVS and CDR2 is FQNEAQ. This CDR3 contains 18 residues. V was pared by 5 bases and J by 0 bases, with 7 bases of the junction left unmatched. The CDR3 coding sequence is TGTGCCAGCAGCCCCCGGGACAGGGGCCTCTCTGGGGCCAACGTCCTGACTTTC. This encodes CASSPRDRGLSGANVLTF.

This clone has only a few counts. J is TRBJ2-7 and V is TRBV11-2, with a possible D match to TRBD1 (6 bases). Per germline, CDR1 SGHAT and CDR2 FQNNGV. The V gene lost 4 bases and the J gene lost 1 base, with 8 bases spanning the gap. The length of the CDR3 is 13 residues. CDR3 nucleotides: TGTGCCAGCAGCTGGACAGTATCCTACGAGCAGTACTTC. Translation: CASSWTVSYEQYF.

In DNA, the CDR3 is TGTGCCAGCAGCTTACGAGGGGGGTTTGGAAACACCATATATTTT. As protein: CASSLRGGFGNTIYF. V gene TRBV7-2 combines with J gene TRBJ1-3; possible D gene TRBD1, 6 bases. The V and J ends lost 2 bases and 3 bases respectively, with 11 bases between them. The CDR3 sequence is 15 residues long. In germline, CDR1 is SGHTA, CDR2 FQGNSA.

V gene TRBV5-1 combines with J gene TRBJ1-2; D gene ambiguous. The V end lost 0 bases, the J end lost 4 bases, and 10 bases lay between the germline ends. The CDR3 spans 14 residues. Germline V gives CDR1 SGHRS, CDR2 YFSETQ. CDR3 bases: TGCGCCAGCAGCTTGGAAGGACCCCCCTATGGCTACACCTTC. Its protein is CASSLEGPPYGYTF. Full variable domain (missing parts from reference TRBV5-1 and TRBJ1-2): KAGVTQTPRYLIKTRGQQVTLSCSPISGHRSVSWYQQTPGQGLQFLFEYFSETQRNKGNFPGRFSGRQFSNSRSEMNVSTLELGDSALYLCASSLEGPPYGYTFGSGTRLTVV.

The chain couples TRBV15 to TRBJ2-1; the D gene could be TRBD1 or TRBD2 (5 bases each). The V and J ends lost 5 bases and 4 bases respectively, with 6 bases between them. The CDR3 is 12 residues long. Looked up from germline, CDR1 is LNHNV and CDR2 is YYDKDF (reference sequence). The CDR3 DNA is TGTGCCACCAGCGAGGGGTACAATGAGCAGTTCTTC. It encodes CATSEGYNEQFF. The full variable domain, completed using reference TRBV15 and TRBJ2-1, is DAMVIQNPRYQVTQFGKPVTLSCSQTLNHNVMYWYQQKSSQAPKLLFHYYDKDFNNEADTPDNFQSRRPNTSFCFLDIRSPGLGDTAMYLCATSEGYNEQFFGPGTRLTVL.

The chain links TRBV7-2 to TRBJ2-1; D is uncertain. This CDR3 is 13 amino acids long. The germline V gene has CDR1 SGHTA and CDR2 FQGNSA. V was shortened by 0 bases and J by 8 bases, with 8 bases between the two germline ends. The CDR3 DNA reads TGTGCCAGCAGCTTAGCCTCTAGAGATGAGCAGTTCTTC. It translates to CASSLASRDEQFF. Based on the CDR3 plus reference TRBV7-2 and TRBJ2-1, the full variable domain is GAGVSQSPSNKVTEKGKDVELRCDPISGHTALYWYRQSLGQGLEFLIYFQGNSAPDKSGLPSDRFSAERTGGSVSTLTIQRTQQEDSAVYLCASSLASRDEQFFGPGTRLTVL.

The chain recombines TRBV28 with TRBJ1-1; 9 bases line up with TRBD1. Trimming removed 3 bases from V and 6 bases from J; junction bases left unmatched: 11. CDR1 is MDHEN, CDR2 SYDVKM, per germline. This CDR3 comprises 16 residues. The DNA for the CDR3 is TGTGCCAGCAGTTTTCGACCGGGACAGGGAACTGCTGAAGCTTTCTTT. This encodes CASSFRPGQGTAEAFF.

The CDR3 coding sequence is TGTGCCAGCAGCTTAAAAGGGCTAGCGGGGATCAATGAGCAGTTCTTC. Its protein is CASSLKGLAGINEQFF. This chain uses TRBV7-3 with TRBJ2-1; 9 nucleotides line up with TRBD2. Germline V gene data show CDR1 as SGHTA and CDR2 as FQGTGA. The CDR3 has 16 residues. V dropped 1 base and J dropped 6; count of bases not matched to a gene: 7.